The source of this T cell receptor (beta chain) is a study of T cells in localized non-small cell lung cancer. Notes on the study in general: Uninvolved adjacent lung showed higher T cell clonality than tumor. Analysis by sequencing included only one tumor region, so heterogeneity remains possible.

TCRdb's table, derived via immunoSEQ multiplex PCR, lists solely in-frame clones and lacks some. In the table there are around 80,000 clones, around 81% of which are singletons. A remark on this clone: The antigen remains undetermined.

This receptor was taken from a man aged 40-75 years with stage II squamous cell lung carcinoma. The material was PBMCs, obtained before any cancer treatment.

The chain's CDR3 is CATSRPPGTGGLGYTF. Written as DNA, the CDR3 is TGTGCCACCAGCAGGCCCCCCGGGACAGGGGGCTTAGGCTACACCTTC. The chain has TRBV15 and TRBJ1-2; 12 bases align to TRBD1. CDR1 LNHNV and CDR2 YYDKDF come from the germline V gene (reference sequence). The CDR3 is 16 residues long. Losses at the gene ends were 3 bases for V and 8 bases for J; bases not matched to a gene: 10.